The T cell receptor beta chain under discussion was sequenced for a study of blood T cell repertoires in COVID-19. Study details: The United States, Italy and Spain provided the acute and convalescent COVID-19 samples.

Per the germline V gene, CDR1 is LGHDT and CDR2 is YNNKEL (reference sequence). The length of the CDR3 is 17 residues. V was pared by 1 base and J by 6 bases, with 7 bases of the junction left unmatched. The data were produced by immunoSEQ multiplex PCR, yet TCRdb's version contains in-frame clones alone and is incomplete. The repertoire holds some 530,000 clones, with 75% to 90% as singletons. The chain combines TRBV3-1 (or the pseudogene TRBV3-2) with TRBJ2-3; TRBD2 matches at 13 bases. The sample consisted of peripheral blood. The TCR originated in a human donor in a cohort sampled during active COVID-19. The CDR3 here is CASSQGRLAGGGDTQYF. The DNA for the CDR3 is TGTGCCAGCAGCCAAGGGCGACTAGCGGGAGGTGGGGATACGCAGTATTTT.